The present TCR beta chain was sequenced within a study of beta chain features in type 1 diabetes. Every isolated RNA sample was fully reverse transcribed, so sequencing captured expressed TCRB transcripts. Generated by immunoSEQ multiplex PCR, the TCRdb table keeps only in-frame clones and is missing some. The table shows about 110,000 clones, with less than 40% occurring only once. The study, taken as a whole, reports: Cells with high TCR expression could be over-represented by cDNA sequencing. Any HLA effect on TCRB rearrangement was left unresolved by small sub-analyses. VDJ junctions in type 1 diabetes patients carried more deletions and fewer insertions.

This CDR3 has 15 residues. To note about this clone: Its antigen remains unidentified.

The TCR was taken from a young woman in good health. The sequenced sample consisted of stem cell memory CD4+ T cells from blood. This rearrangement joins TRBV21-1 to TRBJ2-3; the table's TRBD2 call for D was not verified on the DNA. TRBV21-1 is tagged as a pseudogene. In nucleotides, the CDR3 is TGTGCCAGCGATGGGGGAGCGGGTCCCACAGATACGCAGTATTTT. Protein product: CASDGGAGPTDTQYF.